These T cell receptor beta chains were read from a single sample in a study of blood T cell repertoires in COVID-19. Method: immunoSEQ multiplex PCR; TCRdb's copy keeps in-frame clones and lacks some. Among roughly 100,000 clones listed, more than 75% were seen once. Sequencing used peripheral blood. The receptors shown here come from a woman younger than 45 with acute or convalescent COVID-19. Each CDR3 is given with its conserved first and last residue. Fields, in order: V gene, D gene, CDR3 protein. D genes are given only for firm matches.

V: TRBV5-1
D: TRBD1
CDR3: CASSGQGQETQYF

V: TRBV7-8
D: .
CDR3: CASNSGHQNTEAFF

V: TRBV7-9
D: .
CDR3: CASSTPGHTYEQYF

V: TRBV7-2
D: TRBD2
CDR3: CASSLSPGGGELFF

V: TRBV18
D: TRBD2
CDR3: CASSPGLAELDTQYF

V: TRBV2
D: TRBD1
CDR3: CASSEGGGTGGEQFF

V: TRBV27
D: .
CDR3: CASSFQGSSYEQYF

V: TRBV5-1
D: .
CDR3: CASSLAGTIMNTEAFF

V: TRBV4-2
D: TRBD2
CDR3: CASSQATSGGSYNEQFF

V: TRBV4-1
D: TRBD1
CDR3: CASSPYGTANTGELFF

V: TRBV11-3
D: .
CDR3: CASSFRTVNTGELFF